The subject of this entry is one TCR beta chain. It has no known antigen specificity. The input lacks base qualities; no much larger clone sits a single base away. The source of the sample is a study of cytotoxic CD8 clonotypes in ibrutinib-treated CLL listed by TCRdb under 2021. As for the study more broadly: The cohort was composed of some twelve relapsed/refractory and 15 treatment-naive patients; IGHV unmutated status was identified in 17 patients. Samples averaged 255,043 productive templates and about 94,000 productive rearrangements. Partial responses were observed in 24 patients and complete responses in 2; after a median follow-up of around 68 months, remission was maintained in approximately 14 patients and progression was observed in about twelve. The response samples were drawn at a median of around eleven months into treatment, with a range of roughly 6 to 40 months. Longitudinal samples were available for about 30% of the 86 trial participants. Cryopreserved peripheral blood mononuclear cells were collected before treatment, at response, and at either disease progression or sustained remission.

On the study overall, not on this receptor specifically: Sustained-remission and progressing patients did not have matched sampling times, and lymph node repertoires were not examined. Clonality rose at ibrutinib response, remained stable during sustained remission, and dropped back toward baseline at progression. At baseline, clonality was higher than in age-matched healthy donors and showed a strong correlation with circulating CD8+ T-cell counts. Public clonotypes were rare and either shrank or stayed stable during treatment, and the rise in clonality at ibrutinib response reflected expansion of private clonotypes.

The goal of deep resolution MiSeq sequencing was a depth between 1 in 1 million and 1 in 200,000 T cells, and coverage averaged 10x per clonotype. The immunoSEQ hsTCRB Kit was used to generate TCR beta libraries. The original pipeline was this. ImmunoSEQ Data Assistant and ImmunoSEQ Analyzer were used for data analysis, and V, D and J genes were assigned according to IMGT definitions. Clonality, which ranges from 0 to 1, was calculated as one minus the normalized Shannon entropy of productive rearrangement frequencies. Public clonotype analysis was restricted to overrepresented clonotypes comprising at least 0.05% of each patient's repertoire. Roughly 13 age-matched healthy donor repertoires from immuneACCESS were used as controls for clonality. TCRdb took this table from immuneACCESS and kept in-frame rearrangements with V and J called. Such tables lack part of the clones; where checked against another copy, unresolved V genes explain under half of the gap, and the rest is unexplained. The V and J calls and clone size were taken over from that table, and D and trimming were inferred from the DNA. The sample table shows some 300,000 clones, and around four fifths are seen once. The ten largest clones represent 6.5% to 8% of the sample.

For TCR beta library preparation, approximately 2 micrograms of genomic DNA was extracted from cryopreserved PBMCs. Longitudinal blood samples from CLL patients receiving ibrutinib monotherapy were subjected to high-throughput TCR beta sequencing. The patients took part in an open-label, single-center phase 2 trial of ibrutinib monotherapy. The germline V gene provides CDR1 LGHNA and CDR2 YNFKEQ. Reading from cysteine to phenylalanine, the CDR3 counts 16 amino acids. The CDR3 DNA has 48 bases and is translated from base 1. V loses 0 bases, J loses 5 bases, and the germline ends lie 16 bases apart. The V gene is TRBV4-2 and the J gene is TRBJ1-1; the D region possibly corresponds to TRBD1 (6 bases align). This receptor was identified in a human donor with chronic lymphocytic leukemia. The source was PBMCs, collected before ibrutinib treatment. The nucleotides read TGTGCCAGCAGCCAAGATGTCCAAACAGGGTGGACTGAAGCTTTCTTT. Its translation reads: CASSQDVQTGWTEAFF.